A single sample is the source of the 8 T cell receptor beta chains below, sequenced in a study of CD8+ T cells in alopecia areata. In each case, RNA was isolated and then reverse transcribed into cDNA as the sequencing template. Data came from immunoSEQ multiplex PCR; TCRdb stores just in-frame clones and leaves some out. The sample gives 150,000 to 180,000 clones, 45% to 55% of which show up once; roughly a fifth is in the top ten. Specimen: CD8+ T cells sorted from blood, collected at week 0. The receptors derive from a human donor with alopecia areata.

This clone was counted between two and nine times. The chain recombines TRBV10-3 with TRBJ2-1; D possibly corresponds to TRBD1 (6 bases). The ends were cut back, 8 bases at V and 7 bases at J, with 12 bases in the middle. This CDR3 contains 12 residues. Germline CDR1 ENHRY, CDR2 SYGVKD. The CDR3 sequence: CAIGTRVNEQFF. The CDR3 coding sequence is TGTGCCATCGGGACACGAGTTAATGAGCAGTTCTTC.

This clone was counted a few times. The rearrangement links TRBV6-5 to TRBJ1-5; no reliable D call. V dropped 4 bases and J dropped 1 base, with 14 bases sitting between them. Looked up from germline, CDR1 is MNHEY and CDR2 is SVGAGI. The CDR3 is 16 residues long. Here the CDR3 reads CASSSGSVRSNQPQHF. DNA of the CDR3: TGTGCCAGCAGTTCCGGATCAGTGAGGAGCAATCAGCCCCAGCATTTT.

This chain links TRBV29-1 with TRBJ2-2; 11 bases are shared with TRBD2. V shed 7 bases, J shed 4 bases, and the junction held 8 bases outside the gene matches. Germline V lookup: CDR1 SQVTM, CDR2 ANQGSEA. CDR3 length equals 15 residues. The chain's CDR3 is CSGSLAGDSTGELFF. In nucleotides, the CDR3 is TGCAGCGGATCACTAGCGGGGGATTCCACCGGGGAGCTGTTTTTT.

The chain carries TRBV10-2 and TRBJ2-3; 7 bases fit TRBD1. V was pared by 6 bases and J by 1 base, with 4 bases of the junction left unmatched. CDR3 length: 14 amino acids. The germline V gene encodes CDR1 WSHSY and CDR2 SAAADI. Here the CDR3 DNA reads TGCGCCAGCAGCGGGACAGCCGGCACAGATACGCAGTATTTT. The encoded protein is CASSGTAGTDTQYF.

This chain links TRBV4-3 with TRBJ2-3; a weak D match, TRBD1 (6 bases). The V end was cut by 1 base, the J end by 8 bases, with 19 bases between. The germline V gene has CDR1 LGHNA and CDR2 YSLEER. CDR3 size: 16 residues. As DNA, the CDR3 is TGCGCCAGCAGCCAAGGCCGGGACACTCCCCACGGTACGCAGTATTTT. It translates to CASSQGRDTPHGTQYF.

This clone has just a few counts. This chain's CDR3 is CASSLGPEAFF. CDR3 nucleotide sequence: TGTGCCAGCAGCTTAGGCCCCGAAGCTTTCTTT. The chain carries TRBV11-3 and TRBJ1-1; the D is unclear. CDR3 length equals 11 residues. The ends were cut back, 1 base at V and 8 bases at J, with 5 bases in the middle. Germline CDR1 SGHNT, CDR2 YENEEA. Based on the CDR3 plus reference TRBV11-3 and TRBJ1-1, the full variable domain is EAGVVQSPRYKIIEKKQPVAFWCNPISGHNTLYWYLQNLGQGPELLIRYENEEAVDDSQLPKDRFSAERLKGVDSTLKIQPAELGDSAVYLCASSLGPEAFFGQGTRLTVV.

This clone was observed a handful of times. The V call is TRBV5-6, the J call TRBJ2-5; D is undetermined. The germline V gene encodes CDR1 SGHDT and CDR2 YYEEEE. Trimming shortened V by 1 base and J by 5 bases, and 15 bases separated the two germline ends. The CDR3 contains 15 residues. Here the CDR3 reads CASSLIGSMGETQYF. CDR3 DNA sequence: TGTGCCAGCAGCTTGATTGGCTCAATGGGCGAGACCCAGTACTTC.

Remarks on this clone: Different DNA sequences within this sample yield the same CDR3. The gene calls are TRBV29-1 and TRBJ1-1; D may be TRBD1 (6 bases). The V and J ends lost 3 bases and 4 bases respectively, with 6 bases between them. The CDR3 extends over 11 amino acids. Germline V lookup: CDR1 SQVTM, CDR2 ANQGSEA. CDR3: CSVDRGTEAFF. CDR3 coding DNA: TGCAGCGTTGACAGGGGCACTGAAGCTTTCTTT.